These 26 T cell receptor beta chains originate from one sample sequenced in a study of identical twins listed by TCRdb under 2016. Library preparation used 5' RACE. Sequencing took place on an Illumina HiSeq 2000. TCRdb handled the public reads itself, with Q25 trimming in fastp and clone calling in MiXCR, and kept productive beta chains. Rows with one shared CDR3 protein collapse into an entry with the most common genes and DNA. A total of 700,000 or so distinct CDR3 sequences appear in this sample, 21% of them only once. The top ten clones comprise roughly 4% of the sample. These data were also filed under a second study, of T cells expressing NK-cell markers.

Source material: PBMCs. Source of these receptors: a woman aged 18-29 years in good health.

The V gene is TRBV20-1, the J gene TRBJ2-5; D is unclear. CDR1 is DFQATT, CDR2 SNEGSKA, per germline (reference sequence). The CDR3 consists of 14 residues. V was shortened by 0 bases and J by 5 bases, with 13 bases between the two germline ends. CDR3 nucleotides: TGCAGTGCTAGAGATTGGCAAACAAGGGAGACCCAGTACTTC. Translation: CSARDWQTRETQYF.

The sample holds a few counts of this clonotype. J is TRBJ2-5 and V is TRBV5-6; possibly TRBD1 for D (6 bases). The CDR3 runs to 14 residues. Trimming removed 3 bases from V and 2 bases from J, with 11 bases in between. Germline V gene sequence: CDR1 SGHDT, CDR2 YYEEEE. The CDR3 loop reads CASSSPGTQETQYF. The CDR3 bases are TGTGCCAGCAGCTCGCCGGGGACACAAGAGACCCAGTACTTC.

This clonotype was seen a few times. The V gene is TRBV10-3, the J gene TRBJ1-3; TRBD1 matches 7 bases. This CDR3 comprises 15 residues. Germline CDR1 ENHRY, CDR2 SYGVKD. The V and J ends lost 8 bases and 4 bases, in that order; junction bases with no gene match: 11. The CDR3 sequence is CAIQRLGDSGNTIYF. CDR3 in DNA: TGTGCCATCCAAAGGTTGGGGGACAGCGGAAACACCATATATTTT.

This chain links TRBV6-5 with TRBJ2-7, with a possible D match to TRBD2 (7 bases). V was trimmed by 0 bases and J by 6 bases, leaving 18 bases between them. Germline assignment: CDR1 MNHEY and CDR2 SVGAGI. The CDR3 covers 16 residues. The CDR3 here is CASSYSKLAGASEQYF. CDR3 sequence (DNA): TGTGCCAGCAGTTACTCGAAACTGGCGGGGGCATCCGAGCAGTACTTC.

This clonotype was seen more than once but under ten times. V gene TRBV5-1 combines with J gene TRBJ1-2, with D maybe TRBD1 (5 bases). Germline CDR1 reads SGHRS; CDR2 reads YFSETQ. The CDR3 is 14 residues long. V shed 1 base and J shed 6 bases, with 13 bases lying between them. This CDR3 reads CASSLTGTGDGYTF. Written as DNA, the CDR3 is TGCGCCAGCAGCTTGACGGGGACCGGAGATGGCTACACCTTC.

This chain uses TRBV12-3 or TRBV12-4 with TRBJ2-1, with 8 bases aligning to TRBD2. With V trimmed by 7 bases and J by 7 bases, 9 bases remained unmatched. The CDR3 runs to 14 residues. For the CDR3, the DNA is TGTGCCAGCATCCATCGGACTAGCCGTAATGAGCAGTTCTTC. The encoded protein is CASIHRTSRNEQFF.

This clonotype was detected a few times. The CDR3 protein is CASSYGPFGQYF. CDR3 nucleotide sequence: TGTGCCAGCAGTTACGGACCTTTTGGGCAGTACTTC. This chain uses TRBV6-2 or TRBV6-3 with TRBJ2-7; D is ambiguous. The CDR3 covers 12 residues. V lost 2 bases, J lost 9 bases, and 11 bases lay in between. Per the germline V gene, CDR1 is MNHEY and CDR2 is SVGEGT.

This rearrangement joins TRBV27 to TRBJ2-2, with a possible D match to TRBD1 (5 bases). V lost 10 bases and J lost 0, with 15 bases in between. CDR3 length: 15 residues. Germline lookup yields CDR1 MNHEY and CDR2 SMNVEV (reference sequence). CDR3 region: CATSGRRTNTGELFF. The DNA for the CDR3 is TGTGCCACCTCAGGGCGACGGACGAACACCGGGGAGCTGTTTTTT.

In its sample, this clonotype was seen a few times. It is unclear where the CDR3 begins or ends on the DNA, so no DNA is shown, and the CDR3 is as TCRdb lists it. The gene calls are TRBV21-1 and TRBJ2-5; TRBD1, the D gene given by the table, was not confirmed from the DNA. TRBV21-1 is designated a pseudogene. The CDR3 spans 16 residues, counting both ends. CDR3 sequence reads: CASSGVGQGSGETQYF.

The chain links TRBV9 to TRBJ2-3; the D call may be TRBD1 or TRBD2 (6 bases each). CDR3 length: 14 amino acids. V was pared by 2 bases and J by 4 bases, with 11 bases between. Germline V CDR1 and CDR2: SGDLS, YYNGEE. The CDR3 nucleotides are TGTGCCAGCAGCGTTACGGGGGCCCCAGATACGCAGTATTTT. It specifies CASSVTGAPDTQYF.

In this sample, this clonotype turned up a few times. This chain connects TRBV4-3 to TRBJ2-3; D assignment may be TRBD1 or TRBD2 (7 bases each). The CDR3 contains 16 residues. In germline, CDR1 is LGHNA, CDR2 YSLEER. The germline V and J ends were trimmed by 0 bases and 5 bases, with 15 bases remaining between them. The CDR3 loop reads CASSQEVPRGGDTQYF. CDR3 DNA sequence: TGCGCCAGCAGCCAAGAAGTTCCCAGGGGGGGAGATACGCAGTATTTT.

This clonotype came up a few times. The chain couples TRBV20-1 to TRBJ1-1; D possibly corresponds to TRBD1 (6 bases). The CDR3 is 16 amino acids. Germline V gene data show CDR1 as DFQATT and CDR2 as SNEGSKA (reference sequence). The V end was cut by 3 bases, the J end by 6 bases, with 23 bases between. CDR3 nucleotides: TGCAGTGCTAGTGGAAGGTCTTCAGGGGTCAGGCCTGAAGCTTTCTTT. Protein sequence: CSASGRSSGVRPEAFF.

This clonotype was recorded at least ten times. This sequence joins TRBV5-1 and TRBJ1-1; tentatively, D is TRBD1 (5 bases). The CDR3 covers 15 residues. The germline CDR1 and CDR2 sequences are SGHRS and YFSETQ. V lost 0 bases to trimming and J lost 3 bases, with 12 bases between them. The CDR3 region is CASSLEGGGYTEAFF. Here the CDR3 DNA reads TGCGCCAGCAGCTTGGAAGGCGGGGGTTACACTGAAGCTTTCTTT.

This clonotype has a handful of counts. The chain employs TRBV15 and TRBJ2-1; the D gene is possibly TRBD1 (5 bases). Germline V gene sequence: CDR1 LNHNV, CDR2 YYDKDF (reference sequence). V was clipped by 1 base and J by 4 bases, with 14 bases between them. The CDR3 covers 16 residues. CDR3 protein: CATSRVGRARYNEQFF. CDR3 nucleotide sequence: TGTGCCACCAGCAGAGTCGGCAGGGCGAGGTACAATGAGCAGTTCTTC.

This clonotype has just a few counts. The V and J genes are TRBV28 and TRBJ2-1; no reliable D call. The V gene's germline CDR1 is MDHEN and CDR2 SYDVKM. This CDR3 has 15 residues. The ends were cut back, 8 bases at V and 4 bases at J, with 18 bases in the middle. The CDR3 DNA reads TGTGCCAGCCTAGGCTTAGCCCTGACTTACAATGAGCAGTTCTTC. This gives the protein CASLGLALTYNEQFF.

This clonotype has at least ten counts. V gene TRBV7-2 combines with J gene TRBJ2-7; tentative D call: TRBD2 (6 bases). V dropped 5 bases and J dropped 0 bases, with 14 bases sitting between them. The germline CDR1 and CDR2 sequences are SGHTA and FQGNSA. The CDR3 consists of 15 residues. CDR3 amino acids: CASSQVSSASYEQYF. In DNA form, the CDR3 reads TGTGCCAGCAGCCAAGTTTCTAGCGCCTCCTACGAGCAGTACTTC.

The J gene is TRBJ2-1, the V gene TRBV20-1; TRBD2 aligns across 12 bases. CDR1 DFQATT and CDR2 SNEGSKA come from the germline V gene (reference sequence). With V trimmed by 3 bases and J by 2 bases, 11 bases remained unmatched. The CDR3 is made up of 18 amino acids. The chain's CDR3 is CSARKDATSGRPYNEQFF. The CDR3 nucleotides are TGCAGTGCTAGGAAGGATGCGACTAGCGGGAGACCCTACAATGAGCAGTTCTTC.

The V call is TRBV18, the J call TRBJ1-2, with 7 nucleotides matching TRBD1. V dropped 1 base and J dropped 1; count of bases not matched to a gene: 6. Germline CDR1 reads KGHSH; CDR2 reads LQKENI. The CDR3 consists of 16 residues. CDR3: CASSPLDRVVNYGYTF. In nucleotides, the CDR3 is TGTGCCAGCTCACCACTTGACAGGGTTGTTAACTATGGCTACACCTTC.

This chain links TRBV9 with TRBJ2-5, with TRBD2 matching 10 bases. CDR1 and CDR2 from the germline V gene are SGDLS and YYNGEE. Germline trimming cut 0 bases from V and 4 bases from J; bases unmatched to any gene: 3. The CDR3 length is 15 residues. The CDR3 here is CASSVGSGGGETQYF. The DNA of the CDR3 is TGTGCCAGCAGCGTAGGCAGCGGGGGGGGAGAGACCCAGTACTTC. Drawing the rest from reference TRBV9 and TRBJ2-5, the complete variable domain is DSGVTQTPKHLITATGQRVTLRCSPRSGDLSVYWYQQSLDQGLQFLIQYYNGEERAKGNILERFSAQQFPDLHSELNLSSLELGDSALYFCASSVGSGGGETQYFGPGTRLLVL.

The chain uses TRBV6-1 and TRBJ2-5; 8 positions match TRBD1. This CDR3 region has 14 residues. The germline gives CDR1 MNHNS, CDR2 SASEGT. V was clipped by 3 bases and J by 4 bases; unmatched bases: 4. CDR3 in amino acids: CASSDRGRRETQYF. The CDR3 DNA reads as TGTGCCAGCAGTGACAGGGGGCGACGAGAGACCCAGTACTTC.

In its sample, this clonotype was seen a few times. The chain joins TRBV6-5 to TRBJ2-7, with D unresolved. The length of the CDR3 is 12 residues. Per germline, CDR1 MNHEY and CDR2 SVGAGI. V lost 2 bases and J 3 bases, leaving 5 bases between the germline ends. The CDR3: CASSYLFYEQYF. CDR3 coding DNA: TGTGCCAGCAGTTACCTTTTCTACGAGCAGTACTTC.

The V call is TRBV6-5, the J call TRBJ2-7, with D perhaps matching TRBD1 or TRBD2 (6 bases each). Trimming took 2 bases from V and 3 from J, leaving 14 bases between them. The CDR3 is 15 residues long. The germline gives CDR1 MNHEY, CDR2 SVGAGI. The chain's CDR3 is CASSYKPGAHYEQYF. The CDR3, as DNA: TGTGCCAGCAGTTACAAGCCGGGGGCCCACTACGAGCAGTACTTC.

The chain recombines TRBV7-2 with TRBJ2-3; D gene unclear. Germline-derived CDR1 and CDR2 are SGHTA and FQGNSA. Trimming cost V 4 bases and J 1 base, with 9 bases left between them. The CDR3 is 14 residues long. CDR3 protein: CASSSVHGTDTQYF. The CDR3 DNA reads as TGTGCCAGCAGCTCAGTCCACGGCACAGATACGCAGTATTTT.

The chain recombines TRBV7-8 with TRBJ2-1; D is unclear. V was shortened by 4 bases and J by 6 bases, with 10 bases between the two germline ends. The germline gives CDR1 SGHVS, CDR2 FQNEAQ. This CDR3 contains 13 residues. The CDR3 sequence: CASSSPPFNEQFF. The CDR3 bases are TGTGCCAGCAGCTCCCCCCCCTTCAATGAGCAGTTCTTC.

The chain employs TRBV6-1 and TRBJ2-7; unclear D gene. V was shortened by 6 bases and J by 5 bases, with 20 bases between the two germline ends. The CDR3 sequence is 15 residues long. Germline CDR1 MNHNS, CDR2 SASEGT. The CDR3 coding sequence is TGTGCCAGCAGCGACCCCCCCTCAGGTGGTAACGAGCAGTACTTC. Residues: CASSDPPSGGNEQYF.

J is TRBJ1-5 and V is TRBV20-1, with TRBD1 matching over 7 bases. Germline trimming cut 0 bases from V and 0 bases from J; bases unmatched to any gene: 5. The CDR3 has 16 amino acids. The germline V gene encodes CDR1 DFQATT and CDR2 SNEGSKA (reference sequence). CDR3 DNA sequence: TGCAGTGCTAGAGATCCAACAGGGGTTAGCAATCAGCCCCAGCATTTT. It translates to CSARDPTGVSNQPQHF.